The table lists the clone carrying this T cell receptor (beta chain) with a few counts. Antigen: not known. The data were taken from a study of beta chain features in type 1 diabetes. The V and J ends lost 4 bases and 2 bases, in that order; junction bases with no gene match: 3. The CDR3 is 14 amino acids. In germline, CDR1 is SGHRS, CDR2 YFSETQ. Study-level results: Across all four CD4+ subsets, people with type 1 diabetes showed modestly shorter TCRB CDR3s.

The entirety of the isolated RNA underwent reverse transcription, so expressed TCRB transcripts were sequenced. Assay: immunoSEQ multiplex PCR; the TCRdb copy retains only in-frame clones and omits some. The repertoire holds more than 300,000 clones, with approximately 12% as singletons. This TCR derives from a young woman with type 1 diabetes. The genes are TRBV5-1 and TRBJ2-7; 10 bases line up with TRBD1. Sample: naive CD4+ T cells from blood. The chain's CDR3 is CASSGTGAAYEQYF. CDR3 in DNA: TGCGCCAGCAGCGGGACAGGGGCGGCCTACGAGCAGTACTTC.